This TCR beta chain was recorded in a study of blood T cell repertoires in COVID-19. Unmatched junction bases numbered 3, after V lost 5 bases and J lost 3 bases. Germline V CDR1 and CDR2: SEHNR, FQNEAQ (reference sequence). The CDR3 sequence is 15 residues long. Assay used: immunoSEQ multiplex PCR; TCRdb lists only in-frame clones, some missing. The repertoire includes more than 75,000 clones, more than 70% of them detected once, and roughly 14% sits in the top ten. The receptor was isolated from a woman aged 65 to 85 with acute or convalescent COVID-19. Sequencing was carried out using peripheral blood. The V call is TRBV7-9, the J call TRBJ2-1; 11 bases are shared with TRBD2. CDR3 residues: CASSGTSGSYNEQFF. CDR3 DNA: TGTGCCAGCAGCGGGACTAGCGGAAGCTACAATGAGCAGTTCTTC.